Listed here are 9 T cell receptor beta chains from one sample, sequenced in a study of blood T cells in healthy people across ages. A J-beta primer mix and a sample-barcoded 5' primer were used in a second PCR of about 6 to 12 cycles. TCRdb recomputed calls from the 5' RACE reads with MiXCR, one row per CDR3 protein. Of about 1,800,000 distinct CDR3 sequences in the sample, 25% to 30% were seen once. Sequenced input: blood. These receptors all come from a woman under 40 in good health.

The chain recombines TRBV7-9 with TRBJ1-2, with D unresolved. The CDR3 runs to 15 residues. V was trimmed by 2 bases and J by 4 bases, leaving 14 bases between them. Germline V lookup: CDR1 SEHNR, CDR2 FQNEAQ (reference sequence). The CDR3 sequence: CASSLISDYGYGYTF. The CDR3 DNA follows: TGTGCCAGCAGCTTAATCTCGGATTACGGCTATGGCTACACCTTC.

This clonotype has more than one count but fewer than ten. This rearrangement joins TRBV7-8 to TRBJ2-5; D unclear. Per germline, CDR1 SGHVS and CDR2 FQNEAQ. Trimming removed 2 bases at V and 5 bases at J, with 9 bases between. The CDR3 runs to 13 residues. The CDR3 sequence is CASSLIDMETQYF. In DNA form, the CDR3 reads TGTGCCAGCAGCTTAATTGATATGGAGACCCAGTACTTC. The full variable domain, rest sourced from reference TRBV7-8 and TRBJ2-5, is GAGVSQSPRYKVAKRGQDVALRCDPISGHVSLFWYQQALGQGPEFLTYFQNEAQLDKSGLPSDRFFAERPEGSVSTLKIQRTQQEDSAVYLCASSLIDMETQYFGPGTRLLVL.

This clonotype showed up many times. The J gene is TRBJ2-4, the V gene TRBV7-2; D call uncertain. Trimming took off 2 bases at V and 1 base at J, with 6 bases between the two ends. Per the germline V gene, CDR1 is SGHTA and CDR2 is FQGNSA. The CDR3 is 14 amino acids. The CDR3 sequence is CASSLRVAKNIQYF. The CDR3 DNA reads as TGTGCCAGCAGCTTAAGGGTCGCCAAAAACATTCAGTACTTC.

CDR3 coding DNA: TGTGCCAGCAGCTCTCAACCGGGACAGCTCTACGAGCAGTACTTC. This sequence encodes CASSSQPGQLYEQYF. The chain employs TRBV7-3 and TRBJ2-7; TRBD1 aligns across 7 bases. Germline V CDR1 and CDR2: SGHTA, FQGTGA. The CDR3 covers 15 residues. Trimming at V came to 4 bases and at J to 3 bases, leaving 9 bases not matched to a gene.

V and J are TRBV5-1 and TRBJ2-3; no definite D call. CDR3 length equals 15 residues. Germline V lookup: CDR1 SGHRS, CDR2 YFSETQ. Trimming pared 4 bases from V and 4 bases from J, leaving 16 bases between. CDR3 DNA: TGCGCCAGCAGCGCGGACCCCGGCGGCGCAGATACGCAGTATTTT. This encodes CASSADPGGADTQYF. The variable domain in full, completed from reference TRBV5-1 and TRBJ2-3, reads KAGVTQTPRYLIKTRGQQVTLSCSPISGHRSVSWYQQTPGQGLQFLFEYFSETQRNKGNFPGRFSGRQFSNSRSEMNVSTLELGDSALYLCASSADPGGADTQYFGPGTRLTVL.

This clonotype was observed a handful of times. A much larger clone sits a single nucleotide away, making a read error possible. This chain connects TRBV4-1 to TRBJ2-5; possibly TRBD2 for D (6 bases). Germline V lookup: CDR1 MGHRA, CDR2 YSYEKL. The CDR3 loop spans 14 amino acids. With 0 bases removed from V and 7 bases from J, the gap between germline ends came to 12 bases. CDR3 amino acids: CASSQERVGGTQYF. The CDR3 DNA reads TGCGCCAGCAGCCAAGAAAGGGTCGGGGGGACCCAGTACTTC.

V usage is TRBV9 and J usage is TRBJ2-7, with D tentatively TRBD2 (5 bases). Between the trimmed V and J ends, which lost 0 bases and 3 bases, there was a span of 13 bases. CDR1 SGDLS and CDR2 YYNGEE come from the germline V gene. This CDR3 is built from 15 residues. Here the CDR3 reads CASSVGGDGYYEQYF. Written as DNA, the CDR3 is TGTGCCAGCAGCGTAGGGGGAGATGGTTACTACGAGCAGTACTTC. The variable domain in full, with the rest retrieved from reference TRBV9 and TRBJ2-7, is DSGVTQTPKHLITATGQRVTLRCSPRSGDLSVYWYQQSLDQGLQFLIQYYNGEERAKGNILERFSAQQFPDLHSELNLSSLELGDSALYFCASSVGGDGYYEQYFGPGTRLTVT.

The CDR3 loop is CASSEDRISSPLHF. CDR3 nucleotide sequence: TGTGCCAGCTCAGAAGATAGGATTTCTTCACCCCTCCACTTT. The chain is built from TRBV18 and TRBJ1-6; D unclear. V lost 5 bases and J 9 bases, leaving 14 bases between the germline ends. The germline V gene has CDR1 KGHSH and CDR2 LQKENI. This CDR3 has 14 amino acids.

As DNA, the CDR3 is TGTGCCTGGAACAAACCGGGACTCCTCTCAGAAAAACTGTTTTTT. Protein sequence: CAWNKPGLLSEKLFF. The chain has TRBV30 and TRBJ1-4; possibly TRBD1 for D (5 bases). The ends were cut back, 4 bases at V and 8 bases at J, with 20 bases in the middle. From germline, CDR1 is GTSNPN and CDR2 SVGIG (reference sequence). This CDR3 comprises 15 residues.